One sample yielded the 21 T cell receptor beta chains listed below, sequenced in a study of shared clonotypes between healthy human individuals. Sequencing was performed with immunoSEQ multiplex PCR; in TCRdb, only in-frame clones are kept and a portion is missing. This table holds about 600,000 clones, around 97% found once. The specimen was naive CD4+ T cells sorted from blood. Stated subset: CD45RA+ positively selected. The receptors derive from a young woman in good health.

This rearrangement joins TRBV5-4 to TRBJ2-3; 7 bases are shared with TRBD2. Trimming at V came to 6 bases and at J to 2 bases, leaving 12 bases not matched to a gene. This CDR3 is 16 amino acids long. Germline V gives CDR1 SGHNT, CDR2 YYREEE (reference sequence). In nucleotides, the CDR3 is TGTGCCAGCACCCCCTATAGCGGGCGAAACACAGATACGCAGTATTTT. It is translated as CASTPYSGRNTDTQYF. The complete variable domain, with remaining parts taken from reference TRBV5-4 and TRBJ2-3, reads ETGVTQSPTHLIKTRGQQVTLRCSSQSGHNTVSWYQQALGQGPQFIFQYYREEENGRGNFPPRFSGLQFPNYSSELNVNALELDDSALYLCASTPYSGRNTDTQYFGPGTRLTVL.

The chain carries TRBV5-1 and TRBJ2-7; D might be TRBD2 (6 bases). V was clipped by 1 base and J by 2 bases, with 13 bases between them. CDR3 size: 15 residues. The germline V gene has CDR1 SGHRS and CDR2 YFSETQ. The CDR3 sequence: CASSLSVPGAYEQYF. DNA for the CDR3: TGCGCCAGCAGCTTGAGTGTACCGGGGGCCTACGAGCAGTACTTC. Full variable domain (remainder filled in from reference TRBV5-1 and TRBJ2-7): KAGVTQTPRYLIKTRGQQVTLSCSPISGHRSVSWYQQTPGQGLQFLFEYFSETQRNKGNFPGRFSGRQFSNSRSEMNVSTLELGDSALYLCASSLSVPGAYEQYFGPGTRLTVT.

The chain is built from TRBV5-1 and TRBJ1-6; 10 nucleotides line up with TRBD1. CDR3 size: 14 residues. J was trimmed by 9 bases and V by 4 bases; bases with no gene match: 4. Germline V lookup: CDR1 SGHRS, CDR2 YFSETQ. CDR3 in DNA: TGCGCCAGCAGCGTGGACAGGGGGGGTTCACCCCTCCACTTT. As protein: CASSVDRGGSPLHF.

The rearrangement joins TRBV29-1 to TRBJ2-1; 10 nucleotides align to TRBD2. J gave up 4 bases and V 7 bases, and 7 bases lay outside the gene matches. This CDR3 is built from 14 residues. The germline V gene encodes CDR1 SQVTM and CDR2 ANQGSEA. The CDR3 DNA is TGCAGCGCCCGAATTAGCGGGGGGTACAATGAGCAGTTCTTC. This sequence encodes CSARISGGYNEQFF.

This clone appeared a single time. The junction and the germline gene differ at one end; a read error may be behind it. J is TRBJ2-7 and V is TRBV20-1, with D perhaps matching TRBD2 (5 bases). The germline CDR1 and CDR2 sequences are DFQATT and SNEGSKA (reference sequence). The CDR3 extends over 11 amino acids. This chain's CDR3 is CSARDLRLASF. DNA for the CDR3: TGCAGTGCTAGAGACCTCCGGCTAGCATCCTTC.

The CDR3 DNA reads TGTGCCAGCAGCCAAGTGGGGCCGGGACATGGCTCCTCAGCCAAAAACATTCAGTACTTC. Translated, it gives CASSQVGPGHGSSAKNIQYF. The genes are TRBV14 and TRBJ2-4, with a weak D call TRBD1 (6 bases). Per germline, CDR1 SGHDN and CDR2 FVKESK. Trimming cost V 1 base and J 0 bases, with 22 bases left between them. The CDR3 consists of 20 residues. The full variable domain, completed using reference TRBV14 and TRBJ2-4, is EAGVTQFPSHSVIEKGQTVTLRCDPISGHDNLYWYRRVMGKEIKFLLHFVKESKQDESGMPNNRFLAERTGGTYSTLKVQPAELEDSGVYFCASSQVGPGHGSSAKNIQYFGAGTRLSVL.

DNA for the CDR3: TGTGCCAGCAGTTACAAGGTTTCGAACACTGAAGCTTTCTTT. Protein sequence: CASSYKVSNTEAFF. V gene TRBV6-5 combines with J gene TRBJ1-1; D gene uncertain. Trimming took 2 bases from V and 1 from J, leaving 8 bases between them. Germline V gene sequence: CDR1 MNHEY, CDR2 SVGAGI. The CDR3 is 14 amino acids.

The CDR3 spells CASSSGTRVKTGELFF. The DNA of the CDR3 is TGTGCCAGTAGTTCCGGGACTAGGGTAAAGACCGGGGAGCTGTTTTTT. This chain uses TRBV19 with TRBJ2-2, with TRBD2 identical over 8 bases. The CDR3 totals 16 residues. V lost 5 bases and J lost 5; bases outside the gene matches: 10. Germline-derived CDR1 and CDR2 are LNHDA and SQIVND (reference sequence).

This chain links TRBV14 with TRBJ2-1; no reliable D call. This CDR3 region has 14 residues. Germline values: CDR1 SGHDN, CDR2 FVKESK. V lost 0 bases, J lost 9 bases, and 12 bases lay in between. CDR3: CASSQDVLLGEQFF. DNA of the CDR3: TGTGCCAGCAGCCAAGATGTCCTACTGGGTGAGCAGTTCTTC.

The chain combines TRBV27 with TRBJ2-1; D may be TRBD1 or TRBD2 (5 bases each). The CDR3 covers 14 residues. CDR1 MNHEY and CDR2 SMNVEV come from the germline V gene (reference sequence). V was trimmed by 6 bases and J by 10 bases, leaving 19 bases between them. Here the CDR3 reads CASSGPPPRGEQFF. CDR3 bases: TGTGCCAGCAGCGGACCCCCCCCGAGGGGCGAGCAGTTCTTC.

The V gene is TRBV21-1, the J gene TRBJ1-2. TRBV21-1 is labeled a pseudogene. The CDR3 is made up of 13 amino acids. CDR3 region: CASSWDGRYGYTF. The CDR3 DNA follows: TGTGCCAGCAGCTGGGACGGCCGCTATGGCTACACCTTC.

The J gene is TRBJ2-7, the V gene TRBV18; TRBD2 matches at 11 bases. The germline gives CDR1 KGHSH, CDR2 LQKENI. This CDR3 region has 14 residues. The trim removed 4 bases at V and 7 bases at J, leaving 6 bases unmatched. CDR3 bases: TGTGCCAGCTCACGTAGCGGGAGGGCCTGGGAGCAGTACTTC. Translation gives CASSRSGRAWEQYF.

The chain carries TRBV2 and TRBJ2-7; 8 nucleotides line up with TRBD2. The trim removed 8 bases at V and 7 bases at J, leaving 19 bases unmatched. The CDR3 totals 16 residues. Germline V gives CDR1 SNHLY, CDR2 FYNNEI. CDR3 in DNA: TGTGCCAGCCGAGGCATCAGCGGGAGTCCTATCTCTGAGCAGTACTTC. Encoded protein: CASRGISGSPISEQYF. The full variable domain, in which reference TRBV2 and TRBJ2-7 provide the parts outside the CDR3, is EPEVTQTPSHQVTQMGQEVILRCVPISNHLYFYWYRQILGQKVEFLVSFYNNEISEKSEIFDDQFSVERPDGSNFTLKIRSTKLEDSAMYFCASRGISGSPISEQYFGPGTRLTVT.

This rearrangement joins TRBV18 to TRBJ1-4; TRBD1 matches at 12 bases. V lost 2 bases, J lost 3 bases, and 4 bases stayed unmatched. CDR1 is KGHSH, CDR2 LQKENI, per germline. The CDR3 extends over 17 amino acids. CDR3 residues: CASSPRGQGASNEKLFF. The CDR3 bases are TGTGCCAGCTCACCAAGGGGACAGGGGGCATCTAATGAAAAACTGTTTTTT.

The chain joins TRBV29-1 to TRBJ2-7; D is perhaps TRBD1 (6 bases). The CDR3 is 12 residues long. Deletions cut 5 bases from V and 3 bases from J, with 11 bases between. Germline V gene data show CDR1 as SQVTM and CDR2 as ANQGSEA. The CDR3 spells CSVKQGYYEQYF. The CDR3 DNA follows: TGCAGCGTTAAACAGGGTTACTACGAGCAGTACTTC.

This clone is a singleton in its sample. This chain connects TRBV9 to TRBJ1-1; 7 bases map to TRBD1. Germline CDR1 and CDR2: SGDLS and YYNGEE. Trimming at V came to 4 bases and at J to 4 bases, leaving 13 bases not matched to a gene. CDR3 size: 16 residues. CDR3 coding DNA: TGTGCCAGCAGCTTTTCGCAGGGGGTTTCCTTCACTGAAGCTTTCTTT. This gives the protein CASSFSQGVSFTEAFF.

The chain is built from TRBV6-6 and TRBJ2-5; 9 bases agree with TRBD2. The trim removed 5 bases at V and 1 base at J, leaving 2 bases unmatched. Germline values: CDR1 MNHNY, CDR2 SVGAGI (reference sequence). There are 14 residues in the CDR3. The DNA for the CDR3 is TGTGCCAGCAGTCAGACTAGCGGCCAAGAGACCCAGTACTTC. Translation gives CASSQTSGQETQYF.

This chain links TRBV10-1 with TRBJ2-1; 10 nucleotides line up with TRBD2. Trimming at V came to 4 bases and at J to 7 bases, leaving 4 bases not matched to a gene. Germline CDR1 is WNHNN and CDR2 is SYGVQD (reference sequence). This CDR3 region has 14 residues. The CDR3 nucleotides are TGCGCCAGCAGTGCAGCGGGAGGGATTAATGAGCAGTTCTTC. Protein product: CASSAAGGINEQFF.

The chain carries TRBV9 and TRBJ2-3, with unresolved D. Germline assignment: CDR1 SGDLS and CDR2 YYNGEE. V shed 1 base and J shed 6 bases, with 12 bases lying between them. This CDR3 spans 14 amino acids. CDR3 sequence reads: CASSVSWARDTQYF. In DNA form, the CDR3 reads TGTGCCAGCAGCGTATCGTGGGCGCGCGATACGCAGTATTTT.

DNA for the CDR3: TGCGCCAGCAGCTTGGCCCTTCGGGGTAGTGAGACCCAGTACTTC. It specifies CASSLALRGSETQYF. The V and J genes are TRBV5-1 and TRBJ2-5, with a weak D call TRBD2 (5 bases). CDR3 length equals 15 residues. V dropped 0 bases and J dropped 5 bases, with 14 bases sitting between them. CDR1 and CDR2 (germline): SGHRS, YFSETQ.

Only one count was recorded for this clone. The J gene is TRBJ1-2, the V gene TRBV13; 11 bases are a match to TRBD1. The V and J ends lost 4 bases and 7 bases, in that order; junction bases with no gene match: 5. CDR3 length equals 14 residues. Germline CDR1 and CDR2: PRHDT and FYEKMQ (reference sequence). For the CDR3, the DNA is TGTGCCAGCAGCTCGGACAGGGGGCTGCTTGGCTACACCTTC. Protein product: CASSSDRGLLGYTF.